The next 20 T cell receptor beta chains were all read from a single sample in a study of tumor-infiltrating lymphocytes in primary liver carcinoma. From roughly 20-30 mg of unsorted bulk tissue, DNA and RNA were co-extracted together. Synthesis of TCR beta cDNA was carried out from 500 ng total RNA with a constant-region primer. Three-round nested multiplex PCR performed with slightly modified ARM-PCR produced the TCR beta libraries. Rounds one and two of PCR, each of roughly 11 cycles, were primed with TRBV1-TRBV30 forward primers and a C-beta reverse primer. From the multiplex PCR reads, TCRdb called clonotypes with MiXCR, one entry per CDR3 protein. In the table there are 90,000 to 100,000 distinct CDR3 sequences, approximately 68% of which are singletons. The sequenced sample consisted of liver tumor tissue from sampling region 5. As for subset: tumor region T5, tumor centre. The source is an older woman with primary liver carcinoma and hepatitis B virus infection.

For this clonotype: Because it lacks the conserved phenylalanine or tryptophan at the end, this CDR3 is likely a read error. The CDR3 protein is CASTPGDRMEETQYL. CDR3 sequence (DNA): TGTGCCAGCACCCCGGGAGACAGGATGGAAGAGACCCAGTACTTA. This sequence joins TRBV28 and TRBJ2-5; D could derive from TRBD1 or TRBD2 (6 bases each). Trimming pared 7 bases from V and 3 bases from J, leaving 18 bases between. Germline CDR1 MDHEN, CDR2 SYDVKM. This CDR3 has 15 residues.

Turning to this clonotype: A junction end diverges from the germline sequence, so it may reflect a read error. The rearrangement joins TRBV11-1 to TRBJ1-1; 7 nucleotides align to TRBD1. The CDR3 extends over 14 amino acids. Germline V lookup: CDR1 SGHAT, CDR2 FQDESV (reference sequence). The CDR3: CVSSLGRGQDEAFF. The CDR3 DNA follows: TGTGTCAGCAGCTTAGGACGAGGACAGGACGAAGCATTCTTT.

The genes are TRBV28 and TRBJ2-5; 9 nucleotides line up with TRBD2. CDR1 and CDR2 from the germline V gene are MDHEN and SYDVKM. The J segment lost 6 bases and the V segment lost 7 bases, leaving 12 bases of the junction unmatched. The CDR3 consists of 15 residues. Here the CDR3 DNA reads TGTGCCAGCAACAAATCCGGGACTAGCAGCCAGACCCAGTACTTC. This sequence encodes CASNKSGTSSQTQYF.

The V gene is TRBV20-1, the J gene TRBJ2-1, with D possibly being TRBD1 (5 bases). The germline gives CDR1 DFQATT, CDR2 SNEGSKA (reference sequence). Trimming pared 3 bases from V and 7 bases from J, leaving 16 bases between. The CDR3 is 14 residues long. CDR3 nucleotides: TGCAGTGCTAGGGGGCCCCCCTCGAGGAATGAGCAGTTCTTC. Protein product: CSARGPPSRNEQFF.

A note on this clonotype: This CDR3 fails to terminate in the conserved phenylalanine or tryptophan, so it likely reflects a read error. The chain recombines TRBV5-6 with TRBJ2-7; TRBD1 matches at 7 bases. The CDR3 consists of 15 residues. The germline V gene encodes CDR1 SGHDT and CDR2 YYEEEE. V shed 3 bases and J 1 base; nucleotides not matched to a gene: 7. This chain's CDR3 is CASSSRGTASYEQYL. CDR3 DNA sequence: TGTGCCAGCAGCTCCAGAGGGACAGCTTCCTACGAGCAGTACTTA.

With respect to this clonotype: This may stem from a read error, because a much larger clone lies one nucleotide away. The chain combines TRBV28 with TRBJ1-5; D gene ambiguous. Germline V gene lookup returns CDR1 MDHEN and CDR2 SYDVKM. V was trimmed by 6 bases and J by 6 bases, leaving 12 bases between them. The CDR3 runs 13 residues. The CDR3 sequence: CASRQNPTQPQHF. In DNA, the CDR3 is TGTGCCAGCAGACAAAATCCAACTCAGCCCCAGCATTTT.

To note about this clonotype: The CDR3 does not end in the conserved phenylalanine or tryptophan, so this is likely a read error. The DNA is left out, because the CDR3 cannot be placed on it with certainty; the CDR3 is given as TCRdb lists it. J is TRBJ2-1 and V is TRBV6-1; the table calls TRBD1, which could not be checked here. CDR1 and CDR2 from the germline V gene are MNHNS and SASEGT. The CDR3 sequence runs 12 residues, both termini included. CDR3 region: CACRGAGSEQYL.

Remarks on this clonotype: As the CDR3 is not closed by the conserved phenylalanine or tryptophan, this likely results from a read error. The chain is built from TRBV28 and TRBJ2-5, with 9 positions matching TRBD2. In germline, CDR1 is MDHEN, CDR2 SYDVKM. CDR3 length: 14 residues. Trimming cost V 7 bases and J 7 bases; bases outside gene matches: 10. As DNA, the CDR3 is TGTGCCAGCACCTCCAGGGGCGGGGGGGTGACCCAGTACTTG. Protein: CASTSRGGGVTQYL.

This clonotype was detected many times. The chain uses TRBV4-1 and TRBJ2-7; perhaps TRBD2 as D (5 bases). V was clipped by 1 base and J by 2 bases, with 12 bases between them. The germline V gene encodes CDR1 MGHRA and CDR2 YSYEKL. CDR3 length: 15 amino acids. Here the CDR3 DNA reads TGCGCCAGCAGCCAAGGGTCGGGAAGAGCCTACGAGCAGTACTTC. Translation: CASSQGSGRAYEQYF.

A word on this clonotype: No conserved phenylalanine or tryptophan ends this CDR3, so it is likely a read error. The chain has TRBV12-3 or TRBV12-4 and TRBJ1-5, with TRBD1 identical over 7 bases. The CDR3 sequence is 13 residues long. CDR3 sequence (DNA): TGTGCCAGCAGTCTGGACAGGAATCAGCCTCAGCATTCT. Protein sequence: CASSLDRNQPQHS.

Concerning this clonotype itself: The conserved phenylalanine or tryptophan is not found at the CDR3 terminus, so this likely reflects a read error. V usage is TRBV6-5 and J usage is TRBJ1-2; D is possibly TRBD1 (5 bases). V lost 6 bases and J 5 bases, leaving 16 bases between the germline ends. The CDR3 is 14 residues long. From germline, CDR1 is MNHEY and CDR2 SVGAGI. CDR3 nucleotides: TGTGCCAGCAGCGTAAGACAGTGGCGGTATGGCTACACCTCC. Its translation is CASSVRQWRYGYTS.

The V gene is TRBV29-1, the J gene TRBJ2-1; no reliable D call. This CDR3 has 12 amino acids. Germline lookup yields CDR1 SQVTM and CDR2 ANQGSEA. V was cut by 7 bases and J by 7 bases, with 14 bases left in between. CDR3 protein: CSGNSGLNEQFF. The CDR3, as DNA: TGCAGCGGGAATTCGGGTTTGAATGAGCAGTTCTTC.

About this clonotype itself: The CDR3 end shows no conserved phenylalanine or tryptophan, and so a read error is likely. The limits of the CDR3 on the DNA are not certain, so only TCRdb's listed CDR3 is given. This rearrangement joins TRBV5-5 to TRBJ2-5; the D call in the table, TRBD2, was not verified against the DNA. The CDR3 comprises 15 residues, both ends counted. The V gene's germline CDR1 is SGHKS and CDR2 YYEKEE (reference sequence). The CDR3 region is CASSFGLMSQETLYS.

The chain recombines TRBV19 with TRBJ2-3, with 8 bases lining up with TRBD1. V lost 3 bases and J lost 1; bases outside the gene matches: 0. The CDR3 contains 14 residues. From germline, CDR1 is LNHDA and CDR2 SQIVND (reference sequence). The CDR3 spells CASSMTGGTDTQYF. CDR3 nucleotides: TGTGCCAGTAGTATGACAGGGGGCACAGATACGCAGTATTTT.

Turning to this clonotype: At one end the junction does not follow the germline gene, possibly because of a read error. This sequence joins TRBV4-2 and TRBJ2-7, with D perhaps matching TRBD1 or TRBD2 (6 bases each). CDR3 size: 13 residues. CDR1 is LGHNA, CDR2 YNFKEQ, per germline. DNA for the CDR3: TGTGCCAGCAGCCGAGAGGGGGGTGACGAGCAATACTTC. As protein: CASSREGGDEQYF.

As regards this clonotype: A much larger clone lies a single base off, so this may be a read error. This chain uses TRBV28 with TRBJ2-5, with TRBD2 identical over 11 bases. CDR3 size: 14 residues. CDR1 and CDR2 from the germline V gene are MDHEN and SYDVKM. For the CDR3, the DNA is TGTGCCAGCAGAAACCTAGCGGGAGGAGAGATCCAGTACTTC. Translating gives CASRNLAGGEIQYF. The variable domain in full, completed from reference TRBV28 and TRBJ2-5, reads DVKVTQSSRYLVKRTGEKVFLECVQDMDHENMFWYRQDPGLGLRLIYFSYDVKMKEKGDIPEGYSVSREKKERFSLILESASTNQTSMYLCASRNLAGGEIQYFGPGTRLLVL.

Of note for this clonotype: Just one base apart from a much larger clone, this may be a read error. The chain combines TRBV6-6 with TRBJ2-7; D unclear. The CDR3 has 13 residues. Germline V gene lookup returns CDR1 MNHNY and CDR2 SVGAGI (reference sequence). Trimming stripped 9 bases from V and 2 bases from J, with 14 bases between. CDR3: CASTPWSPYEQYF. Written as DNA, the CDR3 is TGTGCCAGTACCCCTTGGAGCCCCTACGAGCAGTACTTC.

The chain carries TRBV6-1 and TRBJ1-5; no reliable D call. This CDR3 has 13 amino acids. The germline gives CDR1 MNHNS, CDR2 SASEGT. CDR3 sequence reads: CTSSETGAQPQHF. The DNA for the CDR3 is TGTACTAGCAGTGAAACGGGCGCTCAGCCCCAGCATTTT.

On this clonotype: The CDR3 does not close with the conserved phenylalanine or tryptophan, likely indicating a read error. V usage is TRBV11-3 and J usage is TRBJ2-3; 8 bases are a match to TRBD2. The CDR3 contains 14 residues. Looked up from germline, CDR1 is SGHNT and CDR2 is YENEEA. As DNA, the CDR3 is TGTGCCAGCAGCATCAGGACTAGCACAGATAAGCAGTATTTA. Translation: CASSIRTSTDKQYL.

The rearrangement links TRBV6-1 to TRBJ2-4; no clear D. The CDR3 sequence is 13 residues long. Germline CDR1 MNHNS, CDR2 SASEGT. The germline V and J ends were trimmed by 6 bases and 5 bases, with 11 bases remaining between them. In nucleotides, the CDR3 is TGTGCCAGCAGAGGAACAAGGGAAAACATTCAGTACTTC. Protein product: CASRGTRENIQYF.